This T cell receptor beta chain was observed in a study of blood T cell repertoires in COVID-19. Overall study: Sites across the United States, Italy and Spain contributed samples from acute and convalescent COVID-19.

In the authors' workflow: Estimates of nucleated cell counts were drawn from the amplification of reference gene primers. Produced via immunoSEQ multiplex PCR; TCRdb's table is partial and in-frame only. V, J and clone size are taken as reported in that table, and D and trimming were inferred from the DNA itself. The sample consists of over 130,000 clones, around 89% of them appearing once. The TCR comes from a human donor with COVID-19, enrolled during active disease. The donor label of this sample is uncertain. The specimen was peripheral blood.

The CDR3 loop is CASSGDRVLLGYTF. The DNA of the CDR3 is TGTGCCAGCAGCGGGGACAGGGTCTTACTTGGCTACACCTTC. The V gene is TRBV3-1 (or the pseudogene TRBV3-2), the J gene TRBJ1-2, with 9 bases identical to TRBD1. This CDR3 has 14 residues. The germline CDR1 and CDR2 sequences are LGHDT and YNNKEL (reference sequence). V gave up 5 bases and J gave up 7 bases; unmatched junction bases: 8.